Presented here are 13 T cell receptor beta chains from one specimen sequenced in a study of CD8 T cells in Susac syndrome (dated by TCRdb to the late 2010s). Libraries were prepared through the immunoSEQ multiplex PCR assay. RNA was extracted using the RNeasy kit, and roughly 0.5 to 1 microgram was reverse transcribed with random hexamers. Using fastp trimming at Q25 and MiXCR clonotype assembly, TCRdb reanalyzed the public sequencing data and kept in-frame beta chains. Entries that share a CDR3 protein sequence are merged under the most common genes and DNA. This sample is represented by around 120,000 distinct CDR3 sequences; more than 85% of them were singletons. The ten largest clones represent 0.085% to 0.095% of the sample. Material: CD4+ T cells from PBMCs. Receptors originate from a human donor with multiple sclerosis.

The CDR3, as DNA: TGTGCCAGCAGTTTAAAGGGGGCACCACCTCTAGCCAAAAACATTCAGTACTTC. Encoded protein: CASSLKGAPPLAKNIQYF. The V call is TRBV27, the J call TRBJ2-4, with TRBD1 matching 7 bases. Germline CDR1 and CDR2: MNHEY and SMNVEV (reference sequence). Trimming at V came to 2 bases and at J to 0 bases, leaving 10 bases not matched to a gene. There are 18 residues in the CDR3.

This chain joins TRBV11-2 and TRBJ1-1; unclear D gene. Per germline, CDR1 SGHAT and CDR2 FQNNGV. CDR3 length: 12 residues. V was clipped by 5 bases and J by 11 bases, with 15 bases between them. In nucleotides, the CDR3 is TGTGCCAGCAGCCTTACACGGCGAGATGCTTTCTTT. Its translation is CASSLTRRDAFF.

The J gene is TRBJ1-1, the V gene TRBV7-6, with 7 bases matching TRBD1. V dropped 5 bases and J dropped 5; count of bases not matched to a gene: 5. CDR1 and CDR2 (germline): SGHVS, FNYEAQ. This CDR3 has 13 amino acids. CDR3 coding DNA: TGTGCCAGCAGCCAAAAACAGGGGACTGAAGCTTTCTTT. Translating it yields CASSQKQGTEAFF.

V gene TRBV25-1 combines with J gene TRBJ2-5, with D tentatively TRBD2 (5 bases). V was shortened by 5 bases and J by 3 bases, with 19 bases between the two germline ends. CDR1 is MGHDK, CDR2 SYGVNS, per germline. This CDR3 has 16 residues. The CDR3 coding sequence is TGTGCCAGCAGTAATCCCCGAGGGCCATCCAAAGAGACCCAGTACTTC. Its translation: CASSNPRGPSKETQYF.

This chain uses TRBV5-4 with TRBJ2-4; 12 bases map to TRBD2. Unmatched junction bases numbered 3, after V lost 4 bases and J lost 1 base. The CDR3 runs 16 residues. Germline lookup yields CDR1 SGHNT and CDR2 YYREEE (reference sequence). CDR3 sequence reads: CASSRTSGGAKNIQYF. CDR3 bases: TGTGCCAGCAGCCGCACTAGCGGGGGGGCCAAAAACATTCAGTACTTC.

V is TRBV30 and J is TRBJ1-2, with TRBD1 as a possible D gene (6 bases). The CDR3 sequence is 12 residues long. Germline V gene sequence: CDR1 GTSNPN, CDR2 SVGIG (reference sequence). Between the trimmed V and J ends, which lost 5 bases and 7 bases, there was a span of 14 bases. As DNA, the CDR3 is TGTGCCTGGGATTGGGGGGCCGGTGGCTACACCTTC. As protein: CAWDWGAGGYTF.

The rearrangement links TRBV7-9 to TRBJ1-1; D is ambiguous. Per the germline V gene, CDR1 is SEHNR and CDR2 is FQNEAQ (reference sequence). The CDR3 is 15 amino acids. Between the trimmed V and J ends, which lost 1 base and 2 bases, there was a span of 11 bases. The CDR3 reads CASSLVSGSNTEAFF. The CDR3, as DNA: TGTGCCAGCAGCTTAGTATCGGGAAGTAACACTGAAGCTTTCTTT.

The J gene is TRBJ2-5, the V gene TRBV30; 10 bases are shared with TRBD2. Germline assignment: CDR1 GTSNPN and CDR2 SVGIG (reference sequence). After removal of 7 bases from V and 7 bases from J, the junction contained 9 bases not matched to a gene. The CDR3 is made up of 13 amino acids. The CDR3 DNA reads as TGTGCCTTCACCGGGACTAGCGAGCTGACCCAGTACTTC. It translates to CAFTGTSELTQYF.

The CDR3 reads CSARANSGANQPQHF. In nucleotides, the CDR3 is TGCAGTGCTAGAGCTAACTCAGGAGCCAATCAGCCCCAGCATTTT. This rearrangement joins TRBV20-1 to TRBJ1-5; D is uncertain. The CDR3 sequence is 15 residues long. Trimming took 1 base from V and 3 from J, leaving 13 bases between them. CDR1 and CDR2 from the germline V gene are DFQATT and SNEGSKA (reference sequence).

This chain connects TRBV4-3 to TRBJ1-6; D is unresolved. The CDR3 is 13 amino acids. V lost 2 bases to trimming and J lost 9 bases, with 8 bases between them. Germline-derived CDR1 and CDR2 are LGHNA and YSLEER. Here the CDR3 reads CASSQRDISPLHF. The CDR3 region has the DNA TGCGCCAGCAGCCAAAGGGATATTTCACCCCTCCACTTT.

The chain has TRBV20-1 and TRBJ2-5; tentatively, D is TRBD2 (6 bases). Germline V lookup: CDR1 DFQATT, CDR2 SNEGSKA (reference sequence). The CDR3 contains 12 residues. V lost 3 bases to trimming and J lost 5 bases, with 10 bases between them. CDR3 DNA: TGCAGTGCTAGGCGGGGAGGCGAGACCCAGTACTTC. Its translation is CSARRGGETQYF.

The chain has TRBV30 and TRBJ1-3; D is ambiguous. CDR3 length: 15 residues. Germline V CDR1 and CDR2: GTSNPN, SVGIG (reference sequence). The V gene lost 2 bases and the J gene lost 4 bases, with 15 bases spanning the gap. The CDR3 spells CAWSNPAPAGNTIYF. Here the CDR3 DNA reads TGTGCCTGGAGTAACCCGGCCCCGGCAGGAAACACCATATATTTT. The variable domain in full, completed from reference TRBV30 and TRBJ1-3, reads SQTIHQWPATLVQPVGSPLSLECTVEGTSNPNLYWYRQAAGRGLQLLFYSVGIGQISSEVPQNLSASRPQDRQFILSSKKLLLSDSGFYLCAWSNPAPAGNTIYFGEGSWLTVV.

The rearrangement uses TRBV3-1 and TRBJ1-2, with D hard to call. This CDR3 region has 14 residues. The V and J ends lost 4 bases and 8 bases respectively, with 17 bases between them. The germline V gene encodes CDR1 LGHDT and CDR2 YNNKEL (reference sequence). This chain's CDR3 is CASSPRSSTGGYTF. The CDR3 DNA sequence: TGTGCCAGCAGCCCGAGGAGCTCTACGGGAGGCTACACCTTC.